This T cell receptor (beta chain) comes out of a study of T cell clonotyping in hematopoietic cell transplantation (dated by TCRdb to the early 2020s). About the study as a whole: The study collected some 150 blood samples from 35 consecutive transplant recipients and their related donors. Patients were recruited between September 2015 and January 2017 and followed until late 2020 or death.

Taken with the paper, the label for time point translates to: 180 days after allo-HCT. Blood samples were obtained from recipients approximately 28 days before transplant and at days 30, 100 and 180 after transplant. Nuclei Lysis Solution was used to extract genomic DNA from fresh or cryopreserved unfractionated peripheral blood mononuclear cells. Overall study results and their limits: Inverse Simpson Index values from donors and from recipients before transplant predicted broader TCR repertoire diversity after transplant. Overlap with donor repertoires was found for only a small fraction of recipient repertoires, with over 95% found to appear de novo at the given depth. The sample size was limited, and CD4 and CD8 repertoire contributions could not be separated because cells were not sorted. A decrease in recipient TCR diversity was observed after transplant, and a progressive increase in pathologically expanded clonotypes was seen from day 30 to day 180.

With regard to this clone: What this receptor recognizes is not known. Per-nucleotide qualities are absent, and no much larger clonotype sits a single base away.

The immunoSEQ assay, a bias-controlled multiplex PCR using V- and J-specific primers, was used to amplify TCR beta CDR3 regions from genomic DNA. A proprietary barcode and Illumina adapter sequences were added to the CDR3 amplicons in a second PCR step. CDR3 libraries were sequenced on an Illumina MiSeq instrument. The original methods were these. Export and quality control were handled in immunoSEQ Analyzer 3.0, while downstream analyses relied on R Bioconductor and Immunarch. Only productive rearrangements in the normalized downsampled data set went into calculating the repertoire metrics. Clonotypes larger than 5 templates in the normalized cohort were defined as pathologically expanded. Repertoire diversity was measured with the Inverse Simpson Index. The non-normalized data set was used for CMV-specificity analyses so that all clonotypes could be captured. The table comes from immuneACCESS by way of TCRdb, which keeps in-frame sequences with V and J called. Part of the clones is missing from these tables; in studies checked, under half for an unresolved V gene and the rest for unknown reasons. V, J and clone size derive from that table, while D and trimming were established from the DNA sequence. The sample table shows roughly 2,800 clones, and roughly 80% are seen once. Together, the top ten hold about 30% of the sample.

The CDR3 sequence holds 14 residues, the cysteine and phenylalanine included. Solely the CDR3 DNA is kept, with 42 bases framed from the first base. The germline V gene encodes CDR1 MGHRA and CDR2 YSYEKL. The junction shows trimming of 0 bases on V and 4 bases on J, plus 10 bases between the germline ends. The specimen comprised PBMCs, sampled 180 days after allogeneic stem cell transplant. The V and J segments used are TRBV4-1 and TRBJ2-7; no D gene can be assigned with confidence. This receptor was obtained from a female patient aged 40 to 50 who had an allogeneic stem cell transplant from a related donor, so T cells may come from the graft donor. Some clones in this sample may be carry-over from other donors' samples. CDR3 region: CASSQEGPRYEQYF. The sequenced DNA is TGCGCCAGCAGCCAAGAAGGTCCCAGATACGAGCAGTACTTC.